The 10 T cell receptor beta chains in this list originate from one sample, sequenced in a study of Graves' ophthalmopathy and Graves' hyperthyroidism. From RNA, the CDR3 regions of TCR beta chains were amplified and sequenced. RT-PCR in the first round used HTBI primers; a second-round multiplex PCR followed. MiXCR was run by TCRdb on the multiplex PCR reads, yielding one entry per CDR3 protein. The sample has 360,000 or so distinct CDR3 sequences; around 16% are singletons. Sequenced material: peripheral blood. These receptor sequences come from a woman between 18 and 30 years old with Graves' ophthalmopathy.

This clonotype has a count of ten or more. The J gene is TRBJ2-5, the V gene TRBV5-1; D is perhaps TRBD2 (5 bases). The CDR3 is 15 residues long. The germline V and J ends were trimmed by 3 bases and 4 bases, with 16 bases remaining between them. In germline, CDR1 is SGHRS, CDR2 YFSETQ. The CDR3 region has the DNA TGCGCCAGCAGCTCGACTACCTCCAATGGAGAGACCCAGTACTTC. It yields the protein CASSSTTSNGETQYF.

The V gene is TRBV4-3, the J gene TRBJ2-5; 9 bases are a match to TRBD2. CDR1 and CDR2 (germline): LGHNA, YSLEER. The CDR3 consists of 16 residues. Trimming cost V 0 bases and J 2 bases; bases outside gene matches: 4. CDR3 sequence reads: CASSQDHLAGQETQYF. The DNA of the CDR3 is TGCGCCAGCAGCCAAGATCATCTAGCGGGGCAAGAGACCCAGTACTTC.

This clonotype was found many times. This chain uses TRBV19 with TRBJ2-2; D not certain. With 2 bases removed from V and 8 bases from J, the gap between germline ends came to 3 bases. This CDR3 region has 11 residues. CDR1 is LNHDA, CDR2 SQIVND, per germline (reference sequence). The DNA for the CDR3 is TGTGCCAGTAGTATACCGGGGGAGCTGTTTTTT. Translation gives CASSIPGELFF.

This clonotype was seen repeatedly, ten times or more. The V call is TRBV11-2, the J call TRBJ2-2, with D perhaps matching TRBD1 (5 bases). With 5 bases removed from V and 0 bases from J, the gap between germline ends came to 13 bases. This CDR3 is built from 16 residues. Per the germline V gene, CDR1 is SGHAT and CDR2 is FQNNGV. CDR3 region: CASSLGPLTNTGELFF. CDR3 nucleotide sequence: TGTGCCAGCAGCCTGGGGCCCCTAACGAACACCGGGGAGCTGTTTTTT.

This clonotype was detected many times. The rearrangement links TRBV6-2 or TRBV6-3 to TRBJ1-5; D not certain. Germline V gene lookup returns CDR1 MNHEY and CDR2 SVGEGT. The CDR3 sequence is 13 residues long. Trimming pared 2 bases from V and 6 bases from J, leaving 8 bases between. In DNA form, the CDR3 reads TGTGCCAGCAGTTACGGTTTGGTTCAGCCCCAGCATTTT. Its translation is CASSYGLVQPQHF.

Comments on this clonotype: A much more abundant neighbour one base away suggests this may be a read error. The V and J genes are TRBV19 and TRBJ1-3; 7 bases are a match to TRBD1. The CDR3 runs 15 residues. Germline V lookup: CDR1 LNHDA, CDR2 SQIVND (reference sequence). The CDR3 sequence is CASLPGQLSGNTMYF. CDR3 DNA: TGTGCCAGCTTACCGGGACAGCTCTCTGGAAACACCATGTATTTT.

The chain has TRBV7-2 and TRBJ2-5; D is perhaps TRBD2 (6 bases). V lost 1 base, J lost 5 bases, and 14 bases lay in between. The CDR3 length is 15 residues. The germline CDR1 and CDR2 sequences are SGHTA and FQGNSA. CDR3 region: CASSLDRTSRETQYF. The CDR3 coding sequence is TGTGCCAGCAGCTTAGATCGAACTAGCAGGGAGACCCAGTACTTC.

This clonotype was recorded many times. The gene calls are TRBV6-6 and TRBJ1-1, with unresolved D. The ends were cut back, 2 bases at V and 4 bases at J, with 8 bases in the middle. Germline CDR1 MNHNY, CDR2 SVGAGI (reference sequence). This CDR3 has 13 amino acids. The CDR3 DNA follows: TGTGCCAGCAGTTACCCAGGTTCCACTGAAGCTTTCTTT. Protein sequence: CASSYPGSTEAFF.

Ten or more counts support this clonotype. V and J are TRBV4-2 and TRBJ2-7; D call uncertain. The CDR3 sequence is 15 residues long. Germline loops: CDR1 LGHNA, CDR2 YNFKEQ. With 1 base removed from V and 5 bases from J, the gap between germline ends came to 15 bases. The CDR3 sequence: CASSQAPDGSNEQYF. The CDR3 DNA follows: TGTGCCAGCAGCCAAGCTCCTGACGGGTCGAACGAGCAGTACTTC.

Remarks on this clonotype: The final CDR3 position lacks the conserved phenylalanine or tryptophan, pointing to a likely read error. The DNA is omitted, as the CDR3 cannot be located on it reliably, and the CDR3 follows TCRdb's listing. This chain's CDR3 is CASSLIRGQGG. The V gene is TRBV7-3, the J gene TRBJ2-7; TRBD1 reflects the table's D call only, with no check against the DNA. Germline V CDR1 and CDR2: SGHTA, FQGTGA. The length of the CDR3 is 11 amino acids, counting both ends.